A single sample gave rise to the 24 T cell receptor beta chains below, sequenced in a study of control samples from healthy donors and cancer patients. Clones were read by immunoSEQ multiplex PCR, and TCRdb kept only the in-frame ones, dropping some. Here the sample spans around 200,000 clones, over 85% being singletons. Sequencing was done on a sample of blood. All receptors derive from a young man in good health.

The CDR3 here is CASSFYGELFF. CDR3 nucleotide sequence: TGTGCCAGCAGTTTCTACGGGGAGCTGTTTTTT. The gene calls are TRBV27 and TRBJ2-2; D unresolved. V lost 3 bases and J 7 bases, leaving 3 bases between the germline ends. The CDR3 has 11 residues. Per germline, CDR1 MNHEY and CDR2 SMNVEV (reference sequence).

The rearrangement joins TRBV14 to TRBJ1-1, with unresolved D. CDR3 length: 14 residues. Germline V lookup: CDR1 SGHDN, CDR2 FVKESK. The germline V and J ends were trimmed by 0 bases and 1 base, with 6 bases remaining between them. CDR3 region: CASSQDFPNTEAFF. The CDR3 DNA reads as TGTGCCAGCAGCCAAGATTTCCCGAACACTGAAGCTTTCTTT.

V usage is TRBV5-1 and J usage is TRBJ2-7, with D perhaps TRBD1 or TRBD2 (6 bases each). Deletions cut 1 base from V and 0 bases from J, with 11 bases between. The length of the CDR3 is 15 residues. Germline loops: CDR1 SGHRS, CDR2 YFSETQ. CDR3 DNA sequence: TGCGCCAGCAGCTTGTGGGGGGCCTCCTCCTACGAGCAGTACTTC. Residues: CASSLWGASSYEQYF. Full variable domain (outside the CDR3, taken from reference TRBV5-1 and TRBJ2-7): KAGVTQTPRYLIKTRGQQVTLSCSPISGHRSVSWYQQTPGQGLQFLFEYFSETQRNKGNFPGRFSGRQFSNSRSEMNVSTLELGDSALYLCASSLWGASSYEQYFGPGTRLTVT.

This chain uses TRBV18 with TRBJ1-1, with 10 bases that match TRBD1. CDR1 is KGHSH, CDR2 LQKENI, per germline. This CDR3 has 15 amino acids. J gave up 1 base and V 6 bases, and 5 bases lay outside the gene matches. CDR3 DNA: TGTGCCAGCTCCCTGGGGACAGGGGCGAACACTGAAGCTTTCTTT. It specifies CASSLGTGANTEAFF.

This clone was seen only once. The chain couples TRBV2 to TRBJ2-5; tentative D call: TRBD1 (5 bases). The ends were cut back, 7 bases at V and 3 bases at J, with 12 bases in the middle. Germline CDR1 is SNHLY and CDR2 is FYNNEI. CDR3 size: 13 residues. This CDR3 reads CASMYRREETQYF. The CDR3 DNA sequence: TGTGCCAGCATGTACAGGAGAGAAGAGACCCAGTACTTC.

This chain uses TRBV12-5 with TRBJ2-1; weak D call: TRBD1 (6 bases). Germline V gives CDR1 LGHNT, CDR2 FRNRAP. The CDR3 runs 14 residues. V shed 4 bases and J shed 0 bases, with 7 bases lying between them. In DNA form, the CDR3 reads TGTGCTAGTGGTTGGACAGCCTCCTACAATGAGCAGTTCTTC. Translation: CASGWTASYNEQFF.

The J gene is TRBJ2-1, the V gene TRBV3-1 (or the pseudogene TRBV3-2); D assignment may be TRBD1 or TRBD2 (6 bases each). The CDR3 loop spans 12 amino acids. Germline V CDR1 and CDR2: LGHDT, YNNKEL (reference sequence). Trimming took 4 bases from V and 9 from J, leaving 10 bases between them. The CDR3 DNA is TGTGCCAGCAGCCGGGGGGCGGGTGAGCAGTTCTTC. Protein sequence: CASSRGAGEQFF.

The J gene is TRBJ1-1, the V gene TRBV29-1; TRBD1 is a possible D gene (6 bases). V was trimmed by 6 bases and J by 4 bases, leaving 12 bases between them. Per germline, CDR1 SQVTM and CDR2 ANQGSEA. This CDR3 contains 12 residues. The CDR3: CSVGMTGTEAFF. In DNA form, the CDR3 reads TGCAGCGTCGGTATGACAGGCACTGAAGCTTTCTTT.

As regards this clone: Within the sample, other DNA sequences also encode this same CDR3. The chain combines TRBV18 with TRBJ1-5; 7 bases are shared with TRBD1. The CDR3 length is 14 residues. After removal of 3 bases from V and 4 bases from J, the junction contained 3 bases not matched to a gene. Germline V gene sequence: CDR1 KGHSH, CDR2 LQKENI. CDR3 sequence reads: CASSPSGGNQPQHF. CDR3 bases: TGTGCCAGCTCACCTTCAGGGGGGAATCAGCCCCAGCATTTT.

The chain is built from TRBV6-5 and TRBJ1-6; D is uncertain. V lost 5 bases to trimming and J lost 3 bases, with 5 bases between them. This CDR3 spans 13 amino acids. Germline V gene sequence: CDR1 MNHEY, CDR2 SVGAGI. Written as DNA, the CDR3 is TGTGCCAGCAGTAGGGACTATAATTCACCCCTCCACTTT. It codes for CASSRDYNSPLHF.

J is TRBJ1-5 and V is TRBV28; unclear D gene. CDR3 length: 14 amino acids. Germline loops: CDR1 MDHEN, CDR2 SYDVKM. V was cut by 5 bases and J by 5 bases, with 13 bases left in between. The CDR3 spells CASSARQTHQPQHF. The CDR3 DNA reads as TGTGCCAGCAGTGCCAGGCAAACGCATCAGCCCCAGCATTTT.

The chain links TRBV25-1 to TRBJ1-1; D is perhaps TRBD1 (5 bases). Germline V gene lookup returns CDR1 MGHDK and CDR2 SYGVNS. Deletions cut 0 bases from V and 5 bases from J, with 7 bases between. The CDR3 is 13 amino acids. The CDR3 region is CASSEYGATEAFF. The CDR3 coding sequence is TGTGCCAGCAGTGAATACGGGGCGACTGAAGCTTTCTTT.

The rearrangement uses TRBV2 and TRBJ2-7; D is unclear. The V end was cut by 5 bases, the J end by 3 bases, with 8 bases between. The V gene's germline CDR1 is SNHLY and CDR2 FYNNEI. The CDR3 contains 12 residues. The CDR3 coding sequence is TGTGCCAGCAGTCGAGAGCGCTACGAGCAGTACTTC. Its translation: CASSRERYEQYF.

The chain combines TRBV19 with TRBJ2-6; a weak D match, TRBD1 (5 bases). The V end lost 2 bases, the J end lost 2 bases, and 13 bases lay between the germline ends. The germline V gene has CDR1 LNHDA and CDR2 SQIVND (reference sequence). The length of the CDR3 is 17 residues. CDR3 sequence reads: CASSIKGAWAGANVLTF. The CDR3 DNA is TGTGCCAGTAGTATAAAAGGGGCTTGGGCTGGGGCCAACGTCCTGACTTTC.

Only one count was recorded for this clone. The V and J genes are TRBV23-1 and TRBJ2-5; TRBD1 agrees at 8 bases. TRBV23-1 is an open reading frame whose function is uncertain. The junction had 6 bases not matched to a gene; V was cut back by 10 bases and J by 2 bases. The CDR3 is 13 amino acids. The DNA for the CDR3 is TGCGCCAATCCACAGGGGGGACAAGAGACCCAGTACTTC. The encoded protein is CANPQGGQETQYF.

The rearrangement joins TRBV29-1 to TRBJ2-3, with 10 bases matching TRBD2. The CDR3 spans 15 residues. Losses at the gene ends were 2 bases for V and 2 bases for J; bases not matched to a gene: 4. The germline CDR1 and CDR2 sequences are SQVTM and ANQGSEA. CDR3 nucleotides: TGCAGCGTTGAACAGCGGGGGGGACCCACAGATACGCAGTATTTT. Its protein product is CSVEQRGGPTDTQYF.

The genes are TRBV19 and TRBJ2-2, with 10 bases that match TRBD1. Germline V gene data show CDR1 as LNHDA and CDR2 as SQIVND (reference sequence). The V gene end was trimmed by 6 bases and the J gene end by 6 bases; junction bases not matched to a gene: 7. CDR3 length equals 15 residues. The CDR3 DNA sequence: TGTGCCAGTAGCAAAGACAGGGGGCAGGCCGGGGAGCTGTTTTTT. Translation: CASSKDRGQAGELFF.

The chain uses TRBV30 and TRBJ2-3, with D unresolved. The CDR3 is 12 amino acids. Trimming cost V 5 bases and J 3 bases, with 9 bases left between them. Per germline, CDR1 GTSNPN and CDR2 SVGIG (reference sequence). Here the CDR3 reads CAWEVGTDTQYF. The CDR3 coding sequence is TGTGCCTGGGAAGTGGGGACAGATACGCAGTATTTT. The full variable domain, rest sourced from reference TRBV30 and TRBJ2-3, is SQTIHQWPATLVQPVGSPLSLECTVEGTSNPNLYWYRQAAGRGLQLLFYSVGIGQISSEVPQNLSASRPQDRQFILSSKKLLLSDSGFYLCAWEVGTDTQYFGPGTRLTVL.

This rearrangement joins TRBV30 to TRBJ2-7; D is perhaps TRBD2 (5 bases). The CDR3 runs 16 residues. V was cut by 5 bases and J by 1 base, with 21 bases left in between. Germline loops: CDR1 GTSNPN, CDR2 SVGIG (reference sequence). The CDR3: CAWGETKLKNSYEQYF. The CDR3 nucleotides are TGTGCCTGGGGGGAGACAAAGTTAAAAAATTCCTACGAGCAGTACTTC.

CDR3 bases: TGTGCCATCTCGCCAGGGAGGGCCGGGGAGCTGTTTTTT. Protein sequence: CAISPGRAGELFF. The V gene is TRBV10-3, the J gene TRBJ2-2, with 7 bases aligning to TRBD2. J gave up 6 bases and V 8 bases, and 6 bases lay outside the gene matches. Germline assignment: CDR1 ENHRY and CDR2 SYGVKD. The CDR3 consists of 13 residues.

The chain has TRBV3-1 (or the pseudogene TRBV3-2) and TRBJ2-3; 10 positions match TRBD1. Germline CDR1 reads LGHDT; CDR2 reads YNNKEL (reference sequence). This CDR3 contains 14 residues. V lost 4 bases, J lost 6 bases, and 4 bases stayed unmatched. The CDR3 sequence is CASSPGTGVDTQYF. In nucleotides, the CDR3 is TGTGCCAGCAGCCCCGGGACAGGGGTGGATACGCAGTATTTT.

J is TRBJ2-3 and V is TRBV24-1, with a weak D call TRBD1 (6 bases). This CDR3 spans 16 amino acids. The germline CDR1 and CDR2 sequences are KGHDR and SFDVKD. Trimming removed 3 bases at V and 2 bases at J, with 14 bases between. The CDR3 DNA sequence: TGTGCCACCAGTGATGTAGGACAGACCACCACAGATACGCAGTATTTT. Encoded protein: CATSDVGQTTTDTQYF.

The chain couples TRBV14 to TRBJ2-7; D gene unclear. Germline V gene lookup returns CDR1 SGHDN and CDR2 FVKESK. The CDR3 is 12 residues long. Trimming shortened V by 9 bases and J by 0 bases, and 9 bases separated the two germline ends. The CDR3 protein is CASYRVSYEQYF. CDR3 nucleotides: TGTGCCAGTTACAGAGTCTCCTACGAGCAGTACTTC.

This rearrangement joins TRBV6-1 to TRBJ2-7; 8 nucleotides line up with TRBD2. Germline V gives CDR1 MNHNS, CDR2 SASEGT. V shed 2 bases, J shed 3 bases, and the junction held 6 bases outside the gene matches. The CDR3 runs to 15 residues. The CDR3 DNA sequence: TGTGCCAGCAGTGAAAACGCGGGGGGCGGCTACGAGCAGTACTTC. This sequence encodes CASSENAGGGYEQYF.